The next 2 T cell receptor beta chains were all read from a single sample in a study of human T cells and chemical hapten exposure. TCRdb itself ran the 5' RACE reads through MiXCR, one entry per CDR3 protein. The repertoire holds under 85,000 distinct CDR3 sequences, with under 10% as singletons. The study extracted total RNA from unfractionated whole blood. The receptors come from a male donor in good health.

This chain joins TRBV7-9 and TRBJ2-6, with 12 bases aligning to TRBD1. The CDR3 consists of 17 residues. V gave up 6 bases and J gave up 4 bases; unmatched junction bases: 7. The V gene's germline CDR1 is SEHNR and CDR2 FQNEAQ (reference sequence). CDR3 sequence (DNA): TGTGCCAGCAGTAGGTCGGGACAGGGGGCCGGGGCCAACGTCCTGACTTTC. Amino acid sequence: CASSRSGQGAGANVLTF. The complete variable domain, with remaining parts taken from reference TRBV7-9 and TRBJ2-6, reads DTGVSQNPRHKITKRGQNVTFRCDPISEHNRLYWYRQTLGQGPEFLTYFQNEAQLEKSRLLSDRFSAERPKGSFSTLEIQRTEQGDSAMYLCASSRSGQGAGANVLTFGAGSRLTVL.

This clonotype was seen a handful of times. The chain employs TRBV6-4 and TRBJ2-4; 8 bases are shared with TRBD1. Germline trimming cut 3 bases from V and 8 bases from J; bases unmatched to any gene: 9. The CDR3 spans 15 residues. Germline CDR1 reads MRHNA; CDR2 reads SNTAGT. CDR3: CASSESPGQGDIQYF. The CDR3 DNA reads as TGTGCCAGCAGTGAGAGTCCCGGACAGGGAGACATTCAGTACTTC.